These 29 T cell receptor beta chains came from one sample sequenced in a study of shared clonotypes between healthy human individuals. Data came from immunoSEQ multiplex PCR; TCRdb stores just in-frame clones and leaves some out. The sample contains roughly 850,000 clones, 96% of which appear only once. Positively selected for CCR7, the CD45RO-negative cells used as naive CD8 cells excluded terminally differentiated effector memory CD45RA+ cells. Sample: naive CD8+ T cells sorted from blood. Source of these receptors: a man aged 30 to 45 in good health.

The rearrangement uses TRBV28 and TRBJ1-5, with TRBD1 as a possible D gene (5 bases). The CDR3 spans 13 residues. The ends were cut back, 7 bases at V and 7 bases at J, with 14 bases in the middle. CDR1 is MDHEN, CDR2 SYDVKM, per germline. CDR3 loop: CASIDREGQPQHF. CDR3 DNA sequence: TGTGCCAGCATAGACAGAGAAGGCCAGCCCCAGCATTTT.

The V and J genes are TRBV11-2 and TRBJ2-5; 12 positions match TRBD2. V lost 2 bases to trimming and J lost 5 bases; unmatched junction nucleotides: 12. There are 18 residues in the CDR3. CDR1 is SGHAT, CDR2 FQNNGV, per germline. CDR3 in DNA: TGTGCCAGCAGCTTAAAAGGACTAGCGGGATGGGAGGGGGAGACCCAGTACTTC. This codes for CASSLKGLAGWEGETQYF.

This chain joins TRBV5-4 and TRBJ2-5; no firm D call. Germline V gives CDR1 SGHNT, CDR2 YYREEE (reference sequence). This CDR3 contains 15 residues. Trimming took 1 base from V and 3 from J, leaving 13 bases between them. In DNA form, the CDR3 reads TGTGCCAGCAGCTTGTTAGGCGACCCCGAAGAGACCCAGTACTTC. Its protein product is CASSLLGDPEETQYF.

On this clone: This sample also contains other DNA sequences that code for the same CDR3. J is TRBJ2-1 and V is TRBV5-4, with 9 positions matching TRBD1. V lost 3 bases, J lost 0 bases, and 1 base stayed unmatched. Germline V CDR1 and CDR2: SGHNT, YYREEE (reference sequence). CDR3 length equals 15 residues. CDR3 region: CASSSQGASYNEQFF. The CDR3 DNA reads TGTGCCAGCAGCTCACAGGGGGCCTCCTACAATGAGCAGTTCTTC.

CDR3 in DNA: TGTGCCAGCAGCCGCTCAGGACAGGGGGTCCAAGAGACCCAGTACTTC. Translated, it gives CASSRSGQGVQETQYF. The genes are TRBV5-5 and TRBJ2-5; the match to TRBD1 covers 10 bases. Per the germline V gene, CDR1 is SGHKS and CDR2 is YYEKEE (reference sequence). CDR3 length: 16 amino acids. The junction had 7 bases not matched to a gene; V was cut back by 4 bases and J by 1 base.

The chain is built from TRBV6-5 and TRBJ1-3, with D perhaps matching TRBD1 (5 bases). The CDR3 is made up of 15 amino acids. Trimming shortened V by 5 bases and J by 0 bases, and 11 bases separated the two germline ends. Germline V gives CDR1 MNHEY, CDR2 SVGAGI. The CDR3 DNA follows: TGTGCCAGCAGTCCATGGGACTCCTCTGGAAACACCATATATTTT. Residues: CASSPWDSSGNTIYF.

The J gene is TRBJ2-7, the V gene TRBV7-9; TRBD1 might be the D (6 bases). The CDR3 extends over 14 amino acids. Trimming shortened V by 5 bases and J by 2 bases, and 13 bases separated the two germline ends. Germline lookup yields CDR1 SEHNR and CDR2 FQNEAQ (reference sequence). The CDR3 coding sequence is TGTGCCAGCAGCCCCAGGGACAATGCCTACGAGCAGTACTTC. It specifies CASSPRDNAYEQYF.

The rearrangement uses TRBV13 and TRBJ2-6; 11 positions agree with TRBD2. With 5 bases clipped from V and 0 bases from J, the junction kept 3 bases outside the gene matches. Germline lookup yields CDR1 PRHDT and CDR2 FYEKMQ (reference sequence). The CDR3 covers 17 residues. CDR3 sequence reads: CASSGTSGTSGANVLTF. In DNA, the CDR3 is TGTGCCAGCAGCGGGACTAGCGGAACCTCTGGGGCCAACGTCCTGACTTTC. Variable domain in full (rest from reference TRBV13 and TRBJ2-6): AAGVIQSPRHLIKEKRETATLKCYPIPRHDTVYWYQQGPGQDPQFLISFYEKMQSDKGSIPDRFSAQQFSDYHSELNMSSLELGDSALYFCASSGTSGTSGANVLTFGAGSRLTVL.

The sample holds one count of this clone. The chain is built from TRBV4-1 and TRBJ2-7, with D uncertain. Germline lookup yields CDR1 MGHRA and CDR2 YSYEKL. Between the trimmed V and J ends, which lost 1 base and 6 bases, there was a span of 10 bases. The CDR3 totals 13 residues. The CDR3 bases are TGCGCCAGCAGCCAAGTTGTGGGTTTCGAGCAGTACTTC. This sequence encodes CASSQVVGFEQYF.

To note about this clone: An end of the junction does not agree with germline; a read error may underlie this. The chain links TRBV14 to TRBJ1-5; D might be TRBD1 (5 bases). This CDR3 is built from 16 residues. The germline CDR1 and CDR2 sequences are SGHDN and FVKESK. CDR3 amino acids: CASTQKDKLPHQPQHF. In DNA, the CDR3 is TGTGCCAGCACCCAAAAGGACAAGTTGCCCCATCAGCCCCAGCATTTT.

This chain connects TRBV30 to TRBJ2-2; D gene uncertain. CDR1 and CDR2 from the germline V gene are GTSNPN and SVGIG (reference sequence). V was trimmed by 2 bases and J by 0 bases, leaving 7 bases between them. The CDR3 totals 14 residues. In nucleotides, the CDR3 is TGTGCCTGGAGTTGGACCTCGAACACCGGGGAGCTGTTTTTT. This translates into CAWSWTSNTGELFF.

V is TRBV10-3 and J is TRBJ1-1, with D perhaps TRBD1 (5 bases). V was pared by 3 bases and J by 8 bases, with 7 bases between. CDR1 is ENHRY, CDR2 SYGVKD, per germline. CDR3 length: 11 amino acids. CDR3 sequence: CAISDRAEAFF. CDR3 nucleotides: TGTGCCATCAGTGACAGGGCAGAAGCTTTCTTT.

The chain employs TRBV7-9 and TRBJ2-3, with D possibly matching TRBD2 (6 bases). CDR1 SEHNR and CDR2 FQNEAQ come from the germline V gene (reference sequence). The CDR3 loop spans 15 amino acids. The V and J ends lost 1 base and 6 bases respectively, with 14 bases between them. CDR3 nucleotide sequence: TGTGCCAGCAGCTTAGTAGGGGAGGCGGGGGATACGCAGTATTTT. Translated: CASSLVGEAGDTQYF.

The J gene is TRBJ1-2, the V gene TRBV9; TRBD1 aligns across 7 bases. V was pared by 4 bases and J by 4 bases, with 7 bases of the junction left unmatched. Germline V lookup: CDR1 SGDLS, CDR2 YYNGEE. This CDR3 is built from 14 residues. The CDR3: CASSQGESVYGYTF. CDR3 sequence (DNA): TGTGCCAGCAGCCAGGGGGAGAGTGTCTATGGCTACACCTTC. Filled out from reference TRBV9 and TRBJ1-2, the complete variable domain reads DSGVTQTPKHLITATGQRVTLRCSPRSGDLSVYWYQQSLDQGLQFLIQYYNGEERAKGNILERFSAQQFPDLHSELNLSSLELGDSALYFCASSQGESVYGYTFGSGTRLTVV.

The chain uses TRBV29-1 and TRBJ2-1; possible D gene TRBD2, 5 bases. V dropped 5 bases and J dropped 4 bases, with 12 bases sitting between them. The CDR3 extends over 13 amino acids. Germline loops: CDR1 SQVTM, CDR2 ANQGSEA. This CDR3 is CSVLSGTYNEQFF. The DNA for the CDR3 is TGCAGCGTTCTCAGCGGCACATACAATGAGCAGTTCTTC.

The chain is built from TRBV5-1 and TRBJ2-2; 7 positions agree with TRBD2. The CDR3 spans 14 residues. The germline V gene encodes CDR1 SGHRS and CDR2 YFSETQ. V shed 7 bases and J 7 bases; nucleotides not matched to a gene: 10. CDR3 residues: CASRLAAFDGELFF. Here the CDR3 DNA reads TGCGCCAGCCGCCTAGCGGCCTTCGACGGGGAGCTGTTTTTT.

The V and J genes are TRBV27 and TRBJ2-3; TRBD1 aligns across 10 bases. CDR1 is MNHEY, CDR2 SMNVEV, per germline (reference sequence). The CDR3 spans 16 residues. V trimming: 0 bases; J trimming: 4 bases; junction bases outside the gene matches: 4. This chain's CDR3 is CASSLSWGTGADTQYF. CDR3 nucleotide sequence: TGTGCCAGCAGTTTATCGTGGGGGACAGGGGCAGATACGCAGTATTTT.

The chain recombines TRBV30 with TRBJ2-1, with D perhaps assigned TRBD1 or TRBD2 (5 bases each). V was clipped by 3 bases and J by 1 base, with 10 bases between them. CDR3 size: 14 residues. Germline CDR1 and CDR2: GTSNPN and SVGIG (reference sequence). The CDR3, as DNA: TGTGCCTGGAGGCTCTGGGGGTCCTACAATGAGCAGTTCTTC. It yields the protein CAWRLWGSYNEQFF.

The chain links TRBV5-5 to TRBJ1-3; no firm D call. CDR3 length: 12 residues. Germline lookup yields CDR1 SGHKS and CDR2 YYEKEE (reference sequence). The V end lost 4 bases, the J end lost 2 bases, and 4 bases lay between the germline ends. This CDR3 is CASSPTGNTIYF. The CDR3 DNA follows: TGTGCCAGCAGCCCTACTGGAAACACCATATATTTT. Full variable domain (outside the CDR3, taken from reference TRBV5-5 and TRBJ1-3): DAGVTQSPTHLIKTRGQQVTLRCSPISGHKSVSWYQQVLGQGPQFIFQYYEKEERGRGNFPDRFSARQFPNYSSELNVNALLLGDSALYLCASSPTGNTIYFGEGSWLTVV.

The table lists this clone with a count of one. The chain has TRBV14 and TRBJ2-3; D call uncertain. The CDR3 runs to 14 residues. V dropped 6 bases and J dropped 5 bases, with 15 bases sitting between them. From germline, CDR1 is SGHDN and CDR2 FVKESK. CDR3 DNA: TGTGCCAGCAGACCGGACGGATCCCTAGATACGCAGTATTTT. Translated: CASRPDGSLDTQYF.

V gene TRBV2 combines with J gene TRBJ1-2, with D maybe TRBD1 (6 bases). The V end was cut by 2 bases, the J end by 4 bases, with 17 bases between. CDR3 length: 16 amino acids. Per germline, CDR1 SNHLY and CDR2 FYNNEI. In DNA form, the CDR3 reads TGTGCCAGCAGTGAAACGGGTCGGGGGCTTGGCTATGGCTACACCTTC. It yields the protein CASSETGRGLGYGYTF.

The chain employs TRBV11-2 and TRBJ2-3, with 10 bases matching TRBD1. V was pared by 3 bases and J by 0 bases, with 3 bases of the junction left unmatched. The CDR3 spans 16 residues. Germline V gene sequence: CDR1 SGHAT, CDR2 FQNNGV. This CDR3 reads CASSLGQGPSTDTQYF. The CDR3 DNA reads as TGTGCCAGCAGCTTGGGACAGGGGCCTAGCACAGATACGCAGTATTTT.

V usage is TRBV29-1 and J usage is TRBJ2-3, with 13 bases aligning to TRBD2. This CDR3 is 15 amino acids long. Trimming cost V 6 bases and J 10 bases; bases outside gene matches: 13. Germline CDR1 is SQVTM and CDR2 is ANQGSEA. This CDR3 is CSVILAGGPGQAQYF. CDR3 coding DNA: TGCAGCGTCATACTAGCGGGAGGGCCGGGTCAGGCGCAGTATTTT.

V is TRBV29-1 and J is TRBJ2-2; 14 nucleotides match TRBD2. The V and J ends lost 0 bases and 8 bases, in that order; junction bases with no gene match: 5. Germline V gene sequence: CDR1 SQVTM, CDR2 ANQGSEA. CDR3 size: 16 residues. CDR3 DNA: TGCAGCGTTGAAGATGCGACTAGCGGGAGGGAGGGGGAGCTGTTTTTT. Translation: CSVEDATSGREGELFF.

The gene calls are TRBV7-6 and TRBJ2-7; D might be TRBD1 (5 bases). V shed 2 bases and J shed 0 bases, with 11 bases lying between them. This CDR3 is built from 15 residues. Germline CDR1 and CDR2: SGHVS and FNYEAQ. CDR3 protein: CASSLTQGSSYEQYF. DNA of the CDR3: TGTGCCAGCAGCTTAACCCAGGGAAGCTCCTACGAGCAGTACTTC.

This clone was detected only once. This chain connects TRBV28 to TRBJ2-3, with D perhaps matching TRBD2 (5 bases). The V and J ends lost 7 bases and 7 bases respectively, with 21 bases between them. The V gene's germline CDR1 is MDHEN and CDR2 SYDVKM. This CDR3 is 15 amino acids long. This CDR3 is CASTTPPLGLHTQYF. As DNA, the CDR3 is TGTGCCAGCACCACACCCCCACTAGGCTTACATACGCAGTATTTT.

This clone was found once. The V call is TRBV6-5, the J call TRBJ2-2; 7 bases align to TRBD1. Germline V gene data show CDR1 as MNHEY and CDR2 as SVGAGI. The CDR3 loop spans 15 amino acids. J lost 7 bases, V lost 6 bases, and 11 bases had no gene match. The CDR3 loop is CASRPSQTGVGELFF. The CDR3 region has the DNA TGTGCCAGCAGACCATCACAAACAGGGGTCGGGGAGCTGTTTTTT.

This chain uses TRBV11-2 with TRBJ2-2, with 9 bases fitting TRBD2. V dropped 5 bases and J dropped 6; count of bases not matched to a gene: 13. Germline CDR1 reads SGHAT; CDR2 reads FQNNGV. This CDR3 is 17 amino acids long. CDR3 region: CASSPLFGREGPGELFF. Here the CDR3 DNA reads TGTGCCAGCAGCCCGCTCTTTGGGCGGGAGGGCCCCGGGGAGCTGTTTTTT.

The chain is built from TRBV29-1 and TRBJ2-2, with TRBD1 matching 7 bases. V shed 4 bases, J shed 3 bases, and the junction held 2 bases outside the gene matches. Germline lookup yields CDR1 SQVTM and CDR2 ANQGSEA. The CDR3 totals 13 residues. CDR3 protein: CSVADRDTGELFF. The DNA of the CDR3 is TGCAGCGTTGCCGACAGGGACACCGGGGAGCTGTTTTTT.